The 5 T cell receptor beta chains reported below all come from one sample, sequenced in a study of blood T cell repertoires in COVID-19. The method was immunoSEQ multiplex PCR; TCRdb's version includes in-frame clones alone and lacks a portion of them. The sample yields roughly 190,000 clones, around nine tenths seen once. Source material: peripheral blood. These receptors were collected from a young man with acute or convalescent COVID-19.

The chain uses TRBV11-2 and TRBJ2-7; possibly TRBD2 for D (5 bases). The germline CDR1 and CDR2 sequences are SGHAT and FQNNGV. The CDR3 is 15 amino acids. V lost 4 bases, J lost 3 bases, and 16 bases lay in between. The CDR3 region has the DNA TGTGCCAGCAGCTCCCTATTTCGGGGAAACTACGAGCAGTACTTC. Protein sequence: CASSSLFRGNYEQYF.

The rearrangement links TRBV7-3 to TRBJ1-2; possibly TRBD1 for D (6 bases). This CDR3 spans 17 amino acids. Per germline, CDR1 SGHTA and CDR2 FQGTGA. Trimming removed 0 bases at V and 6 bases at J, with 20 bases between. DNA for the CDR3: TGTGCCAGCAGCTTAACACCCCCAGGGGTCCTTCCCCATGGCTACACCTTC. It encodes CASSLTPPGVLPHGYTF.

The rearrangement uses TRBV27 and TRBJ2-7, with 7 bases that match TRBD1. Germline values: CDR1 MNHEY, CDR2 SMNVEV (reference sequence). This CDR3 region has 13 residues. V dropped 4 bases and J dropped 3; count of bases not matched to a gene: 3. CDR3 in amino acids: CASSSTGVYEQYF. In DNA form, the CDR3 reads TGTGCCAGCAGTTCAACAGGGGTCTACGAGCAGTACTTC.

The chain carries TRBV5-4 and TRBJ1-1, with no clear D. V gave up 4 bases and J gave up 2 bases, with 9 bases separating them. Per germline, CDR1 SGHNT and CDR2 YYREEE (reference sequence). The CDR3 has 13 residues. CDR3 coding DNA: TGTGCCAGCAGCCCCTATACCAACACTGAAGCTTTCTTT. It is translated as CASSPYTNTEAFF.

The gene calls are TRBV14 and TRBJ1-2, with D hard to call. Looked up from germline, CDR1 is SGHDN and CDR2 is FVKESK. V was pared by 4 bases and J by 4 bases, with 25 bases between. This CDR3 contains 18 residues. CDR3 nucleotide sequence: TGTGCCAGCAGCCTAAACCGGGAGTTTGGGTTGAAAGGCTATGGCTACACCTTC. Protein: CASSLNREFGLKGYGYTF.